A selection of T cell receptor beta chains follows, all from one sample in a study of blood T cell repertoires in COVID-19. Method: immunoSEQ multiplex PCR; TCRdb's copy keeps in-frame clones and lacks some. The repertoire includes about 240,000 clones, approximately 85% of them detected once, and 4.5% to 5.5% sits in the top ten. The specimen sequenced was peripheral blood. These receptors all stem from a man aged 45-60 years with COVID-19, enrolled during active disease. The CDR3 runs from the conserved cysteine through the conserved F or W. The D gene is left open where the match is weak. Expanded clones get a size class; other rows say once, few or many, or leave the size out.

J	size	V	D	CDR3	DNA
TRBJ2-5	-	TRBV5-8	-	CASNLQGPQETQYF	TGTGCCAGCAACTTACAGGGTCCCCAAGAGACCCAGTACTTC
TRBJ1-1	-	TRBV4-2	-	CASSQPRPDTEAFF	TGTGCCAGCAGCCAACCTAGACCGGACACTGAAGCTTTCTTT
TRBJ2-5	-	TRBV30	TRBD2	CAWSRGTSGTQETQYF	TGTGCCTGGAGTCGAGGGACTAGCGGAACTCAAGAGACCCAGTACTTC
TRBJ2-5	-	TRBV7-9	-	CASSLLEGLWETQYF	TGTGCCAGCAGCTTATTAGAGGGACTGTGGGAGACCCAGTACTTC
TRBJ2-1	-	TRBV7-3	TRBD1	CASSLVGTGSYNEQFF	TGTGCCAGCAGCCTAGTAGGGACAGGGTCCTACAATGAGCAGTTCTTC
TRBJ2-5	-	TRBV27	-	CASSSGHTLSQYF	TGTGCCAGCAGTTCGGGACATACCTTGAGCCAGTACTTC
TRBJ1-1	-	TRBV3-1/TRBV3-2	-	CASSLGAAKGEAFF	TGTGCCAGCAGCTTAGGGGCCGCTAAAGGGGAAGCTTTCTTT
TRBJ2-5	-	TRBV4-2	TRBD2	CASSQDLAGGPLETQYF	TGTGCCAGCAGCCAAGATCTTGCGGGGGGGCCTTTAGAGACCCAGTACTTC
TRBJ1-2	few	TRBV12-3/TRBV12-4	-	CASSLDGQNGYTF	TGTGCCAGCAGTTTAGATGGCCAAAATGGCTACACCTTC
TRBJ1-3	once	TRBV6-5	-	CASSPQGSGNTIYF	TGTGCCAGCAGCCCCCAGGGCTCTGGAAACACCATATATTTT
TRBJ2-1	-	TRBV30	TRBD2	CAWRVAGGRNEQFF	TGTGCCTGGAGGGTAGCGGGGGGGCGGAATGAGCAGTTCTTC
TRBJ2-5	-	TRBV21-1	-	CASNHGRAETQYF	TGTGCCAGCAACCATGGTCGAGCCGAGACCCAGTACTTC
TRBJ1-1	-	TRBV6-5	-	CASSYSQGTNTEAFF	TGTGCCAGCAGTTACTCGCAGGGAACGAACACTGAAGCTTTCTTT
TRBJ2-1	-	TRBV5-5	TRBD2	CASSLWGLAGARTEQFF	TGTGCCAGCAGCTTATGGGGACTAGCGGGGGCGAGGACGGAGCAGTTCTTC
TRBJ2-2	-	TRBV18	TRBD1	CASSPQGAGELFF	TGTGCCAGCTCACCGCAGGGGGCCGGGGAGCTGTTTTTT
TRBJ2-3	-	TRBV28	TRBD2	CASSTTSGGAYSTDTQYF	TGTGCCAGCAGTACCACTAGCGGGGGGGCCTATAGCACAGATACGCAGTATTTT
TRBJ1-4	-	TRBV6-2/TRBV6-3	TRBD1	CASSFTDRDEGNEKLFF	TGTGCCAGCAGCTTCACGGACAGGGATGAGGGTAATGAAAAACTGTTTTTT
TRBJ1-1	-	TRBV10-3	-	CAISGGMNTEAFF	TGTGCCATCAGCGGGGGGATGAACACTGAAGCTTTCTTT
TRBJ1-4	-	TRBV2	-	CASSGPPLTGANNEKLFF	TGTGCCAGCAGTGGCCCCCCATTGACAGGAGCGAATAATGAAAAACTGTTTTTT
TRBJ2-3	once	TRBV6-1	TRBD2	CASSEGGDTQYF	TGTGCCAGCAGTGAGGGGGGGGATACGCAGTATTTT
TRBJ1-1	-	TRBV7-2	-	CASSPPGSMNTEAFF	TGTGCCAGCAGCCCCCCAGGAAGCATGAACACTGAAGCTTTCTTT
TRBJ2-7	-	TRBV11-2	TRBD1	CASSLGGTGLAEQYF	TGTGCCAGCAGCTTAGGTGGGACAGGCCTCGCCGAGCAGTACTTC
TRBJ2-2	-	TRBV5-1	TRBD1	CASSLVPPGQSLVGELFF	TGCGCCAGCAGCTTGGTCCCCCCGGGACAGAGCCTCGTCGGGGAGCTGTTTTTT
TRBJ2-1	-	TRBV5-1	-	CASNPPGVGVINEQFF	TGCGCCAGCAACCCACCGGGGGTGGGCGTTATCAATGAGCAGTTCTTC
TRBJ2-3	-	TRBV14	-	CASSNEGEAVTQYF	TGTGCCAGCAGCAACGAGGGTGAGGCAGTGACGCAGTATTTT
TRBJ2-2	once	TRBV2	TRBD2	CASSEGVSGGTYTGELFF	TGTGCCAGCAGTGAAGGCGTTAGCGGGGGGACTTACACCGGGGAGCTGTTTTTT
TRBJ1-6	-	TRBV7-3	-	CASSLQGLNSPLHF	TGTGCCAGCAGCTTACAGGGTCTTAATTCACCCCTCCACTTT
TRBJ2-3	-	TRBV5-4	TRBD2	CASSLVQAGGTDTQYF	TGTGCCAGCAGCTTGGTTCAGGCGGGGGGCACAGATACGCAGTATTTT
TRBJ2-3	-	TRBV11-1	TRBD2	CASSLTRRGYTDTQYF	TGTGCCAGCAGCTTAACAAGGCGGGGGTACACAGATACGCAGTATTTT
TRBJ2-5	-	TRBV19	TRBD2	CASSDTSGVGTQYF	TGTGCCAGTAGTGATACTAGCGGGGTTGGGACCCAGTACTTC
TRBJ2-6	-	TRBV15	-	CATSTRQWRANVLTF	TGTGCCACCAGCACCCGACAGTGGAGAGCCAACGTCCTGACTTTC
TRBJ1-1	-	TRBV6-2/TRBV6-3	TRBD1	CASSATGETTEAFF	TGTGCCAGCAGCGCGACAGGGGAGACGACTGAAGCTTTCTTT
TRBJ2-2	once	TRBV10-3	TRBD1	CATEEGQGAGGELFF	TGTGCCACCGAAGAGGGACAGGGGGCGGGCGGGGAGCTGTTTTTT
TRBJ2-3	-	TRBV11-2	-	CASSRGAVQYF	TGTGCCAGCAGTCGGGGGGCCGTGCAGTATTTT
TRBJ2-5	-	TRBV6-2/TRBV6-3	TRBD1	CASSSPQGALSETQYF	TGTGCCAGCAGTTCCCCGCAGGGGGCTTTATCGGAGACCCAGTACTTC
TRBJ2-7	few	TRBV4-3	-	CASSQEARSYEQYF	TGCGCCAGCAGCCAAGAAGCCAGGTCCTACGAGCAGTACTTC
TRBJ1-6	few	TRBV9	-	CASSVGALGLSYNSPLHF	TGTGCCAGCAGCGTAGGAGCGTTGGGTCTTAGCTATAATTCACCCCTCCACTTT
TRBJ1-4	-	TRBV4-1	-	CASSQVQGTNEKLFF	TGCGCCAGCAGCCAAGTACAGGGAACTAATGAAAAACTGTTTTTT
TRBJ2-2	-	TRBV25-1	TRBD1	CASSEWGQGAHGELFF	TGTGCCAGCAGTGAATGGGGACAGGGGGCGCACGGGGAGCTGTTTTTT